This TCR beta chain was identified during a study of T cells in Graves' hyperthyroidism and ophthalmopathy. Looking at the study overall: At initial diagnosis, before any treatment had begun, peripheral blood was obtained. Study-level points and caveats: Most thyroid clonotypes that were expanded above 0.001 also turned up in blood.

This clonotype occurred many times. Its antigen is unknown. The source material, RNA transcripts, was used to amplify TCR beta CDR3 regions. When the TCR CDR3 underwent first-round RT-PCR, the HTBI primer set was used. TCRdb reprocessed the multiplex PCR reads via MiXCR and lists one record per CDR3 protein. The table includes about 300,000 distinct CDR3 sequences, around 17% detected once. Diagnosis of hyperthyroidism was new in patients aged 18 to 65, and its duration was under 2 months. Every diagnosis used clinical symptoms, serum thyroxine and TRAb, thyroid ultrasound and orbital computed tomography. The clonotype comes from a man younger than 40 with Graves' hyperthyroidism. Sequencing input: blood.

The CDR3 DNA follows: TGTGCCACCAGTGATGGGGGACTAGCGGGATACTACGAGCAGTACTTC. It codes for CATSDGGLAGYYEQYF. The rearrangement joins TRBV24-1 to TRBJ2-7; TRBD2 matches at 13 bases. There are 16 residues in the CDR3. Per germline, CDR1 KGHDR and CDR2 SFDVKD. With V trimmed by 3 bases and J by 3 bases, 4 bases remained unmatched.